The 21 T cell receptor beta chains in this list originate from one sample, sequenced in a study of blood T cells in healthy people across ages. Then a second PCR, running about 6 to 12 cycles, was carried out with a sample-barcoded 5' primer and a J-beta primer mix. MiXCR, run by TCRdb on the 5' RACE reads, gives a single entry per CDR3 protein. The sample has about 730,000 distinct CDR3 sequences, roughly 47% seen once. Sequenced sample: blood. Receptors originate from a woman in her fifties or sixties in good health.

This clonotype was seen a handful of times. V usage is TRBV25-1 and J usage is TRBJ1-2; perhaps TRBD1 as D (6 bases). This CDR3 region has 15 residues. Trimming pared 4 bases from V and 2 bases from J, leaving 14 bases between. Germline values: CDR1 MGHDK, CDR2 SYGVNS. As DNA, the CDR3 is TGTGCCAGCAGTGCCAGGACAGCCACCAACTATGGCTACACCTTC. Translation gives CASSARTATNYGYTF.

This clonotype was found a few times. The rearrangement joins TRBV4-1 to TRBJ2-5, with 7 bases matching TRBD1. CDR1 is MGHRA, CDR2 YSYEKL, per germline. The CDR3 runs 15 residues. V trimming: 0 bases; J trimming: 4 bases; junction bases outside the gene matches: 5. CDR3 amino acids: CASSQDPGQPETQYF. The CDR3 nucleotides are TGCGCCAGCAGCCAAGACCCGGGACAGCCAGAGACCCAGTACTTC.

This clonotype was seen a handful of times. V and J are TRBV6-2 or TRBV6-3 and TRBJ2-2, with TRBD2 matching 10 bases. This CDR3 has 16 amino acids. The trim removed 6 bases at V and 2 bases at J, leaving 6 bases unmatched. The germline gives CDR1 MNHEY, CDR2 SVGEGT. The DNA for the CDR3 is TGTGCCAGCAGACGGACTAGCGGAAGAAACACCGGGGAGCTGTTTTTT. It yields the protein CASRRTSGRNTGELFF.

The chain carries TRBV11-3 and TRBJ2-1, with 8 bases fitting TRBD1. Germline V gives CDR1 SGHNT, CDR2 YENEEA. The CDR3 has 15 residues. The junction had 4 bases not matched to a gene; V was cut back by 5 bases and J by 1 base. The CDR3 nucleotides read TGTGCCAGCAGCGCTCGGACAGGGTCCTACAATGAGCAGTTCTTC. This gives the protein CASSARTGSYNEQFF.

V gene TRBV27 combines with J gene TRBJ2-5; 11 bases align to TRBD2. Germline values: CDR1 MNHEY, CDR2 SMNVEV (reference sequence). Trimming at V came to 2 bases and at J to 11 bases, leaving 7 bases not matched to a gene. The length of the CDR3 is 14 residues. Written as DNA, the CDR3 is TGTGCCAGCAGTTTACAGACTAGCGGGAATGAGCAGTACTTC. Amino acid sequence: CASSLQTSGNEQYF.

This clonotype was recorded a few times. J is TRBJ2-5 and V is TRBV3-1; D might be TRBD2 (6 bases). Trimming cost V 2 bases and J 4 bases, with 11 bases left between them. The length of the CDR3 is 14 residues. Germline V gene lookup returns CDR1 LGHDT and CDR2 YNNKEL (reference sequence). The CDR3 nucleotides are TGTGCCAGCAGCCAAAGGGGACTCCCAGAGACCCAGTACTTC. Its translation is CASSQRGLPETQYF.

This clonotype appeared a few times. The CDR3 nucleotides read TGTGCCATCAGTGAGCGGACAGGGCACCAAGAAGCTTTCTTT. This translates into CAISERTGHQEAFF. The rearrangement links TRBV10-3 to TRBJ1-1, with 8 bases identical to TRBD1. The V gene's germline CDR1 is ENHRY and CDR2 SYGVKD. V lost 2 bases, J lost 8 bases, and 7 bases stayed unmatched. The CDR3 is made up of 14 amino acids.

This clonotype was counted at least ten times. V and J are TRBV11-2 and TRBJ2-4; no firm D call. The DNA end lines up better with TRBJ2-7; the J call may be wrong. The length of the CDR3 is 12 residues. From germline, CDR1 is SGHAT and CDR2 FQNNGV. The CDR3 protein is CASRKNAYEQYF. DNA of the CDR3: TGTGCCAGCAGAAAAAACGCGTACGAGCAGTACTTC.

This chain joins TRBV25-1 and TRBJ1-1; D gene uncertain. The CDR3 has 13 residues. Per germline, CDR1 MGHDK and CDR2 SYGVNS. The ends were cut back, 8 bases at V and 1 base at J, with 11 bases in the middle. The CDR3 region has the DNA TGTGCCAGCTTGTGGCGGGGGAACACTGAAGCTTTCTTT. As protein: CASLWRGNTEAFF.

V and J are TRBV9 and TRBJ2-1, with TRBD2 matching 11 bases. CDR1 is SGDLS and CDR2 is YYNGEE in the germline V gene. This CDR3 comprises 17 residues. V trimming: 0 bases; J trimming: 3 bases; junction bases outside the gene matches: 5. The CDR3 region has the DNA TGTGCCAGCAGCGTAGACCCGACTAGCGGGGTCTACAATGAGCAGTTCTTC. Amino acids: CASSVDPTSGVYNEQFF.

V usage is TRBV6-6 and J usage is TRBJ1-1; possibly TRBD1 for D (5 bases). The CDR3 consists of 14 residues. Per germline, CDR1 MNHNY and CDR2 SVGAGI (reference sequence). Trimming took off 8 bases at V and 10 bases at J, with 23 bases between the two ends. CDR3 protein: CASYIAGTRNRAFF. In DNA form, the CDR3 reads TGTGCCAGCTATATCGCAGGGACCCGGAATAGAGCTTTCTTT.

The chain is built from TRBV3-1 and TRBJ1-5; D not certain. This CDR3 comprises 18 residues. Per germline, CDR1 LGHDT and CDR2 YNNKEL (reference sequence). Trimming stripped 5 bases from V and 0 bases from J, with 20 bases between. For the CDR3, the DNA is TGTGCCAGCAGCTCCCCAGGTTATGCGGGGTATAGCAATCAGCCCCAGCATTTT. Translating gives CASSSPGYAGYSNQPQHF.

The V gene is TRBV20-1, the J gene TRBJ1-2; 7 nucleotides line up with TRBD1. This CDR3 has 12 amino acids. Germline trimming cut 3 bases from V and 7 bases from J; bases unmatched to any gene: 5. Germline lookup yields CDR1 DFQATT and CDR2 SNEGSKA (reference sequence). CDR3 residues: CSASDRVSGYTF. CDR3 sequence (DNA): TGCAGTGCTAGCGACAGGGTTAGTGGCTACACCTTC.

Only one count was recorded for this clonotype. This sequence joins TRBV6-1 and TRBJ1-2; the match to TRBD1 covers 7 bases. V dropped 1 base and J dropped 6; count of bases not matched to a gene: 5. The CDR3 has 14 residues. CDR1 and CDR2 (germline): MNHNS, SASEGT. CDR3 in DNA: TGTGCCAGCAGTGAAGGAGGGACAGTCCATGGCTACACCTTC. Its translation: CASSEGGTVHGYTF.

This clonotype was picked up a small number of times. The chain combines TRBV20-1 with TRBJ1-5, with TRBD1 identical over 8 bases. The CDR3 loop spans 16 amino acids. V was clipped by 6 bases and J by 0 bases; unmatched bases: 10. Germline V lookup: CDR1 DFQATT, CDR2 SNEGSKA (reference sequence). The CDR3 coding sequence is TGCAGTGCCCACGATGGACAGGGTAATAGCAATCAGCCCCAGCATTTT. Its translation: CSAHDGQGNSNQPQHF.

In its sample, this clonotype was seen a few times. V gene TRBV12-3 or TRBV12-4 combines with J gene TRBJ2-7, with 8 bases aligning to TRBD2. With V trimmed by 0 bases and J by 6 bases, 1 base remained unmatched. CDR3 size: 13 residues. CDR3 nucleotides: TGTGCCAGCAGTTTAGCGCGGGGGGTCGAGCAGTACTTC. This translates into CASSLARGVEQYF.

The V gene is TRBV3-1, the J gene TRBJ2-1, with 7 positions matching TRBD1. The CDR3 contains 12 residues. J gave up 9 bases and V 3 bases, and 2 bases lay outside the gene matches. From germline, CDR1 is LGHDT and CDR2 YNNKEL (reference sequence). CDR3 in amino acids: CASSQDRFEQFF. CDR3 nucleotides: TGTGCCAGCAGCCAGGACAGGTTTGAGCAGTTCTTC.

The J gene is TRBJ1-4, the V gene TRBV12-3 or TRBV12-4; 8 nucleotides align to TRBD1. The V and J ends lost 1 base and 6 bases, in that order; junction bases with no gene match: 4. CDR3 length: 15 residues. The CDR3 sequence: CASSLGTGRYEKLFF. DNA of the CDR3: TGTGCCAGCAGTTTAGGGACAGGGCGGTATGAAAAACTGTTTTTT.

This clonotype occurred a few times. V is TRBV3-1 and J is TRBJ2-7, with a weak D call TRBD2 (5 bases). The last part of the DNA fits TRBJ2-5 better; the J call may be wrong. The CDR3 is made up of 16 amino acids. The germline CDR1 and CDR2 sequences are LGHDT and YNNKEL (reference sequence). The CDR3 DNA reads as TGTGCCAGCAGCCAAAAACAGCTTATGAGGGAAGAGACCCAGTACTTC. This sequence encodes CASSQKQLMREETQYF.

As for this clonotype: A much more abundant neighbour one base away suggests this may be a read error. The rearrangement uses TRBV4-2 and TRBJ2-7, with 9 bases lining up with TRBD2. This CDR3 contains 15 residues. Trimming at V came to 1 base and at J to 7 bases, leaving 8 bases not matched to a gene. CDR1 and CDR2 (germline): LGHNA, YNFKEQ. CDR3 coding DNA: TGTGCCAGCAGCCAAGTTAGCGGGAGTCCTGGAGAGCAGTACTTC. Its protein product is CASSQVSGSPGEQYF.

The sample holds a few counts of this clonotype. The V call is TRBV12-3 or TRBV12-4, the J call TRBJ2-3, with D possibly TRBD1 on 5 matching bases. V was cut by 2 bases and J by 2 bases, with 8 bases left in between. The CDR3 runs 14 residues. CDR3 region: CASSLPGSTDTQYF. DNA of the CDR3: TGTGCCAGCAGTTTACCAGGGTCCACAGATACGCAGTATTTT.